These T cell receptor beta chains were read from a single sample in a study of cytomegalovirus exposure and HLA in healthy donors. Only in-frame clones appear in the TCRdb table, and some are missing; sequencing was by immunoSEQ multiplex PCR. Of more than 90,000 clones listed, around 80% are singletons. Sequenced: PBMCs. The source is a woman aged 60-75 years in good health and CMV-seronegative. The CDR3 runs from the conserved cysteine through the conserved F or W. The order of the fields is V gene, clone size, J gene, D gene, CDR3 protein, CDR3 DNA. A D gene is named only where the DNA matches it firmly. Clone size is given for some rows only: seen once, a few or many times, or a class if the clone is expanded.

TRBV5-1	NA	TRBJ1-5	NA	CASSLEGGQPQHF	TGCGCCAGCAGCTTGGAAGGGGGTCAGCCCCAGCATTTT
TRBV5-8	NA	TRBJ1-2	TRBD1	CASSLGRGRVYGYTF	TGTGCCAGCAGCTTGGGCAGGGGGAGAGTGTACGGCTACACCTTC
TRBV9	NA	TRBJ1-3	NA	CASTSGVSGNTIYF	TGTGCCAGCACGTCGGGGGTCTCTGGAAACACCATATATTTT
TRBV27	NA	TRBJ2-7	TRBD2	CASSSYSGNSYEQYF	TGTGCCAGCAGTTCCTACAGCGGGAACTCCTACGAGCAGTACTTC
TRBV28	NA	TRBJ2-4	NA	CASSLSPMRAKNIQYF	TGTGCCAGCAGTTTATCACCGATGAGAGCCAAAAACATTCAGTACTTC
TRBV9	NA	TRBJ2-2	TRBD1	CASSVQGANGELFF	TGTGCCAGCAGCGTACAGGGGGCTAACGGGGAGCTGTTTTTT
TRBV27	NA	TRBJ2-3	NA	CASSNGDTQYF	TGTGCCAGCAGTAACGGAGATACGCAGTATTTT
TRBV4-1	NA	TRBJ1-6	TRBD1	CASSLPRDRGLYNSPLHF	TGCGCCAGCAGCCTACCCCGGGACAGGGGCCTCTATAATTCACCCCTCCACTTT
TRBV7-2	NA	TRBJ1-1	TRBD1	CASSRSGGRGTEAFF	TGTGCCAGCAGTCGTTCAGGGGGGCGGGGCACTGAAGCTTTCTTT
TRBV4-1	NA	TRBJ1-5	TRBD1	CASSPKGTRTGNQPQHF	TGCGCCAGCAGCCCTAAAGGTACTAGGACAGGGAATCAGCCCCAGCATTTT
TRBV11-2	NA	TRBJ2-7	NA	CASSLDSRDKQYF	TGTGCCAGCAGCTTAGACTCCCGGGACAAGCAGTACTTC
TRBV2	NA	TRBJ1-2	NA	CASIYVKLYGYTF	TGTGCCAGCATCTATGTAAAGTTGTATGGCTACACCTTC
TRBV10-3	once	TRBJ2-5	TRBD2	CAISGGGQETQYF	TGTGCCATCAGTGGGGGGGGTCAAGAGACCCAGTACTTC
TRBV9	NA	TRBJ1-2	NA	CASSVFYRARPNYGYTF	TGTGCCAGCAGCGTTTTCTACAGGGCACGCCCAAACTATGGCTACACCTTC
TRBV19	NA	TRBJ2-4	TRBD2	CASSIGGTSQNIQYF	TGTGCCAGTAGTATCGGCGGGACTAGCCAAAACATTCAGTACTTC
TRBV15	NA	TRBJ2-7	NA	CATSGGGGAEQYF	TGTGCCACCAGCGGGGGAGGGGGGGCCGAGCAGTACTTC
TRBV9	NA	TRBJ2-5	TRBD2	CASSVAGTSGVQETQYF	TGTGCCAGCAGCGTAGCTGGGACTAGCGGGGTCCAAGAGACCCAGTACTTC
TRBV14	NA	TRBJ2-1	TRBD2	CASSQRGYSYNEQFF	TGTGCCAGCAGCCAGCGGGGGTACTCCTACAATGAGCAGTTCTTC
TRBV6-1	once	TRBJ2-6	NA	CASSGWTAGANVLTF	TGTGCCAGCAGTGGGTGGACAGCTGGGGCCAACGTCCTGACTTTC
TRBV30	NA	TRBJ2-5	NA	CAWGRDTGGTQYF	TGTGCCTGGGGAAGGGACACGGGGGGTACCCAGTACTTC
TRBV5-4	NA	TRBJ2-1	TRBD2	CASSLVLAGVFEQFF	TGTGCCAGCAGCTTGGTCCTAGCGGGAGTTTTTGAGCAGTTCTTC
TRBV7-8	NA	TRBJ2-7	NA	CASSLAHRDSYEQYF	TGTGCCAGCAGCTTAGCCCACAGAGATTCCTACGAGCAGTACTTC
TRBV5-1	NA	TRBJ1-1	NA	CASSLLAGLNTEAFF	TGCGCCAGCAGCTTGTTGGCAGGCCTGAACACTGAAGCTTTCTTT
TRBV18	few	TRBJ1-6	TRBD1	CASSPFGQGVHSPLHF	TGTGCCAGCTCACCTTTCGGACAGGGGGTCCATTCACCCCTCCACTTT
TRBV10-1	NA	TRBJ2-2	TRBD1	CASSGGDRVAGELFF	TGCGCCAGCAGTGGCGGGGACAGGGTAGCCGGGGAGCTGTTTTTT
TRBV19	NA	TRBJ2-7	TRBD2	CASSINGGRAAEQYF	TGTGCCAGTAGTATTAATGGAGGGAGGGCGGCCGAGCAGTACTTC
TRBV19	NA	TRBJ2-1	NA	CASSFRRTASSYNEQFF	TGTGCCAGTAGTTTCCGGCGGACAGCCAGCTCCTACAATGAGCAGTTCTTC
TRBV6-5	NA	TRBJ1-6	NA	CASSARDTNSPLHF	TGTGCCAGCAGTGCCCGGGACACCAATTCACCCCTCCACTTT